This TCR beta chain was identified in a study of blood T cell repertoires in COVID-19. Study information: Researchers got acute and convalescent COVID-19 samples from the United States, Italy and Spain. T cells, B-cell-depleted T cells, or PBMCs supplied cDNA or gDNA.

Germline assignment: CDR1 MDHEN and CDR2 SYDVKM. The J segment lost 6 bases and the V segment lost 3 bases, leaving 0 bases of the junction unmatched. This CDR3 region has 13 residues. Source study methods: Scientists estimated how many nucleated cells there were by amplifying reference gene primers. Clones were sequenced by immunoSEQ multiplex PCR, and TCRdb holds only the in-frame ones, with some missing. The V and J calls and the clone size are those of that table, but D and trimming were determined from the DNA. The top ten hold 1.5% to 2% of the sample, which has some 50,000 clones, 84% seen once.

V gene TRBV28 combines with J gene TRBJ1-4; 8 bases line up with TRBD1. Source material: peripheral blood. The receptor's source is a man aged 45-65 years with acute or convalescent COVID-19. Here the CDR3 reads CASSLTGDEKLFF. The DNA of the CDR3 is TGTGCCAGCAGTTTGACAGGGGATGAAAAACTGTTTTTT. The full variable domain, in which reference TRBV28 and TRBJ1-4 provide the parts outside the CDR3, is DVKVTQSSRYLVKRTGEKVFLECVQDMDHENMFWYRQDPGLGLRLIYFSYDVKMKEKGDIPEGYSVSREKKERFSLILESASTNQTSMYLCASSLTGDEKLFFGSGTQLSVL.